The next 20 T cell receptor beta chains were all read from a single sample in a study of T cells after yellow fever vaccination. In TCRdb, the 5' RACE reads were re-called with MiXCR into one record per CDR3 protein. The repertoire consists of fewer than 500,000 distinct CDR3 sequences, with 18% occurring once and the leading ten covering around 17%. Source: PBMCs, taken before the yellow fever booster vaccination. Receptors were obtained from a man between 18 and 35 years old who received the YFV17D yellow fever vaccine.

The rearrangement uses TRBV3-1 and TRBJ2-2, with D tentatively TRBD1 or TRBD2 (5 bases each). Looked up from germline, CDR1 is LGHDT and CDR2 is YNNKEL (reference sequence). The CDR3 totals 18 residues. V was shortened by 1 base and J by 1 base, with 16 bases between the two germline ends. The CDR3 region has the DNA TGTGCCAGCAGCCAAGCGTTGCCGGGGCTTATGAACACCGGGGAGCTGTTTTTT. Its translation: CASSQALPGLMNTGELFF.

The V and J genes are TRBV11-2 and TRBJ2-3; 12 bases fit TRBD2. This CDR3 has 16 residues. V shed 5 bases, J shed 2 bases, and the junction held 5 bases outside the gene matches. Germline V CDR1 and CDR2: SGHAT, FQNNGV. CDR3 in DNA: TGTGCCAGCAGCCGGCTAGCGGGAGGGGTCACAGATACGCAGTATTTT. It codes for CASSRLAGGVTDTQYF. The variable domain in full, with the rest retrieved from reference TRBV11-2 and TRBJ2-3, is EAGVAQSPRYKIIEKRQSVAFWCNPISGHATLYWYQQILGQGPKLLIQFQNNGVVDDSQLPKDRFSAERLKGVDSTLKIQPAKLEDSAVYLCASSRLAGGVTDTQYFGPGTRLTVL.

V is TRBV7-2 and J is TRBJ1-4; no reliable D call. V gave up 6 bases and J gave up 0 bases, with 5 bases separating them. The CDR3 contains 13 residues. Per germline, CDR1 SGHTA and CDR2 FQGNSA. The chain's CDR3 is CASSFTTNEKLFF. CDR3 nucleotides: TGTGCCAGCAGTTTCACAACTAATGAAAAACTGTTTTTT. Supplemented by reference TRBV7-2 and TRBJ1-4, the full variable domain reads GAGVSQSPSNKVTEKGKDVELRCDPISGHTALYWYRQSLGQGLEFLIYFQGNSAPDKSGLPSDRFSAERTGGSVSTLTIQRTQQEDSAVYLCASSFTTNEKLFFGSGTQLSVL.

CDR3 in amino acids: CASSVEIAGEAFF. The CDR3 bases are TGTGCCAGCAGCGTGGAAATTGCAGGCGAAGCTTTCTTT. The chain joins TRBV9 to TRBJ1-1; no firm D call. The V end was cut by 2 bases, the J end by 8 bases, with 13 bases between. In germline, CDR1 is SGDLS, CDR2 YYNGEE. The CDR3 totals 13 residues.

This clonotype showed up just a few times. The CDR3 sequence is CASSFTGTNTGELFF. The CDR3 DNA reads as TGTGCCAGCAGCTTTACCGGGACTAACACCGGGGAGCTGTTTTTT. V and J are TRBV7-3 and TRBJ2-2; maybe TRBD2 (6 bases). This CDR3 has 15 amino acids. Germline CDR1 and CDR2: SGHTA and FQGTGA. Trimming took 3 bases from V and 2 from J, leaving 10 bases between them.

This clonotype was seen more than once but under ten times. The chain links TRBV7-2 to TRBJ2-3, with D perhaps matching TRBD1 (5 bases). The CDR3 loop spans 14 amino acids. Germline CDR1 and CDR2: SGHTA and FQGNSA. V was shortened by 1 base and J by 6 bases, with 11 bases between the two germline ends. The CDR3 DNA follows: TGTGCCAGCAGCTTAGTGCAGGGTTCGGATACGCAGTATTTT. Translation: CASSLVQGSDTQYF.

There are a few counts of this clonotype. The genes are TRBV5-1 and TRBJ1-1, with D maybe TRBD1 (5 bases). Germline lookup yields CDR1 SGHRS and CDR2 YFSETQ. The V gene lost 0 bases and the J gene lost 6 bases, with 12 bases spanning the gap. The CDR3 consists of 14 residues. CDR3 coding DNA: TGCGCCAGCAGCTTGGTAGGGGACCGCTCTGAAGCTTTCTTT. Amino acid sequence: CASSLVGDRSEAFF.

The chain couples TRBV7-2 to TRBJ2-1; TRBD2 is a possible D gene (5 bases). This CDR3 is built from 15 residues. V lost 5 bases, J lost 0 bases, and 11 bases lay in between. Germline lookup yields CDR1 SGHTA and CDR2 FQGNSA. The DNA for the CDR3 is TGTGCCAGCAGCCGGAGGACGGGCTCCTACAATGAGCAGTTCTTC. Translating gives CASSRRTGSYNEQFF. Looking up the rest from reference TRBV7-2 and TRBJ2-1 gives the full variable domain: GAGVSQSPSNKVTEKGKDVELRCDPISGHTALYWYRQSLGQGLEFLIYFQGNSAPDKSGLPSDRFSAERTGGSVSTLTIQRTQQEDSAVYLCASSRRTGSYNEQFFGPGTRLTVL.

In this sample, this clonotype turned up many times. The chain couples TRBV11-2 to TRBJ1-1; D ambiguous. Per germline, CDR1 SGHAT and CDR2 FQNNGV. The CDR3 spans 10 residues. V was clipped by 6 bases and J by 3 bases, with 2 bases between them. The CDR3 spells CASSYTEAFF. CDR3 bases: TGTGCCAGCAGTTACACTGAAGCTTTCTTT.

This clonotype was seen a handful of times. The chain employs TRBV20-1 and TRBJ1-2; D is uncertain. Germline V lookup: CDR1 DFQATT, CDR2 SNEGSKA (reference sequence). Trimming shortened V by 4 bases and J by 10 bases, and 22 bases separated the two germline ends. The CDR3 is 14 amino acids. The CDR3 here is CSATSGGISINYTF. The CDR3 bases are TGCAGTGCTACCTCCGGTGGGATCTCTATTAACTACACCTTC.

This clonotype has only a few counts. The chain recombines TRBV29-1 with TRBJ1-1; D unclear. The CDR3 runs 12 residues. Trimming cost V 8 bases and J 0 bases, with 10 bases left between them. Germline CDR1 and CDR2: SQVTM and ANQGSEA. The CDR3 here is CSLGGLNTEAFF. The CDR3 DNA is TGCAGCCTGGGAGGGCTGAACACTGAAGCTTTCTTT.

This sequence joins TRBV15 and TRBJ1-1; D remains unclear. V lost 5 bases and J lost 5, with 9 bases in between. CDR3 length equals 12 residues. Germline assignment: CDR1 LNHNV and CDR2 YYDKDF (reference sequence). Here the CDR3 reads CATSLRETEAFF. The CDR3 region has the DNA TGTGCCACCAGCTTAAGGGAGACTGAAGCTTTCTTT.

This clonotype was counted between two and nine times. The J gene is TRBJ1-1, the V gene TRBV7-6, with a tentative D call TRBD1 (5 bases). Germline assignment: CDR1 SGHVS and CDR2 FNYEAQ. This CDR3 region has 13 residues. The ends were cut back, 1 base at V and 9 bases at J, with 12 bases in the middle. The CDR3 DNA follows: TGTGCCAGCAGCTTAGGAATGAGGGGACAAGCTTTCTTT. Protein product: CASSLGMRGQAFF.

The chain links TRBV4-2 to TRBJ1-1, with TRBD1 matching 7 bases. The CDR3 consists of 15 residues. The germline V gene has CDR1 LGHNA and CDR2 YNFKEQ. With 2 bases clipped from V and 1 base from J, the junction kept 4 bases outside the gene matches. Written as DNA, the CDR3 is TGTGCCAGCAGCCAAAAGACAGGGACGAACACTGAAGCTTTCTTT. Encoded protein: CASSQKTGTNTEAFF.

This clonotype was seen only a few times. This chain links TRBV4-3 with TRBJ2-7; 8 bases are shared with TRBD2. CDR3 length equals 12 residues. Germline loops: CDR1 LGHNA, CDR2 YSLEER. V shed 7 bases and J 11 bases; nucleotides not matched to a gene: 10. DNA of the CDR3: TGCGCCAGCAACCCGGGGGGGAGGCGAGAGTACTTC. This codes for CASNPGGRREYF.

This clonotype has just a few counts. The CDR3 region is CASSLGRVQETQYF. CDR3 DNA: TGCGCCAGCAGCTTGGGCCGGGTCCAAGAGACCCAGTACTTC. V usage is TRBV5-1 and J usage is TRBJ2-5; D call uncertain. Trimming took off 0 bases at V and 1 base at J, with 7 bases between the two ends. Germline-derived CDR1 and CDR2 are SGHRS and YFSETQ. The CDR3 spans 14 residues.

The chain joins TRBV20-1 to TRBJ2-2; 11 bases map to TRBD2. V shed 0 bases, J shed 0 bases, and the junction held 6 bases outside the gene matches. The germline CDR1 and CDR2 sequences are DFQATT and SNEGSKA (reference sequence). The CDR3 is made up of 18 amino acids. CDR3 coding DNA: TGCAGTGCTAGAGACGGTACTAGCGGGGGCGCGAACACCGGGGAGCTGTTTTTT. Protein: CSARDGTSGGANTGELFF.

A word on this clonotype: One end of the junction fails to match germline, which may point to a read error. The V and J genes are TRBV29-1 and TRBJ2-1; 9 bases fit TRBD1. The V gene's germline CDR1 is SQVTM and CDR2 ANQGSEA. This CDR3 spans 10 amino acids. The CDR3 loop is CSVEGDRVFF. The DNA for the CDR3 is TGCAGCGTGGAAGGGGACAGGGTATTCTTC.

This clonotype was seen only a few times. The V call is TRBV18, the J call TRBJ1-2; 7 nucleotides match TRBD1. The CDR3 is made up of 15 amino acids. After removal of 3 bases from V and 4 bases from J, the junction contained 8 bases not matched to a gene. Germline V gives CDR1 KGHSH, CDR2 LQKENI. DNA of the CDR3: TGTGCCAGCTCACCTTTGACAGGGCTAGGCTATGGCTACACCTTC. Its protein product is CASSPLTGLGYGYTF.

At least ten counts were recorded for this clonotype. V usage is TRBV9 and J usage is TRBJ1-5; TRBD1 matches 7 bases. The CDR3 loop spans 14 amino acids. V shed 4 bases, J shed 9 bases, and the junction held 10 bases outside the gene matches. Looked up from germline, CDR1 is SGDLS and CDR2 is YYNGEE. The CDR3 spells CASSPGGAGGPQHF. The DNA of the CDR3 is TGTGCCAGCAGCCCAGGGGGGGCTGGCGGGCCCCAGCATTTT.